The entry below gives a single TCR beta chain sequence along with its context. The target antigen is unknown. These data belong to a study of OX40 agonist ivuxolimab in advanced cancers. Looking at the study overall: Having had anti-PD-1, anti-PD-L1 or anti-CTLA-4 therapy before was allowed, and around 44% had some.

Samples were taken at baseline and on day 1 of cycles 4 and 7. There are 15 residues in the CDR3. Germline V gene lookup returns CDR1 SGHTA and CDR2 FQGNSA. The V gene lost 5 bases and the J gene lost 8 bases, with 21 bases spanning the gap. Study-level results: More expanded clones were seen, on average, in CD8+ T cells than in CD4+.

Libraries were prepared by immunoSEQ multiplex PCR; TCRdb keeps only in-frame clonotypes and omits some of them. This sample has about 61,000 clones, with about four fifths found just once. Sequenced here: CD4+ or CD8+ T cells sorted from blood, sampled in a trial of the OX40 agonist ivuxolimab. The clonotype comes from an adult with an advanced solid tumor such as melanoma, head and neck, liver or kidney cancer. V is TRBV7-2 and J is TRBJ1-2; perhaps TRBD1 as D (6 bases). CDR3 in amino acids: CASSPLGRGGEGYTF. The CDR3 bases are TGTGCCAGCAGCCCCCTGGGTAGGGGGGGTGAGGGCTACACCTTC.